This is a list of T cell receptor beta chains from one sample in a study of blood T cell repertoires in COVID-19. Measured with immunoSEQ multiplex PCR; TCRdb has only the in-frame clones, and not every one. The sample records a few hundred thousand clones, about 86% being singletons. Input material: peripheral blood. Receptor source: a person between 70 and 80 years old with COVID-19, enrolled during active disease. Each CDR3 is given with its conserved first and last residue. D genes are given only for firm matches. The size entry is marked missing in some rows and otherwise reads once, few, many or a size class.

D: TRBD2
V: TRBV5-1
J: TRBJ2-7
size: .
CDR3: CASSPVGRGTTKQYF
DNA: TGCGCCAGCAGCCCGGTAGGGCGGGGGACTACGAAGCAGTACTTC

D: .
V: TRBV21-1
J: TRBJ1-5
size: .
CDR3: CASSNSPTENQPQHF
DNA: TGTGCCAGCAGCAATTCCCCAACAGAGAATCAGCCCCAGCATTTT

D: TRBD1
V: TRBV25-1
J: TRBJ2-7
size: .
CDR3: CASVDRNGYEQYF
DNA: TGTGCCAGCGTGGACAGGAACGGATACGAGCAGTACTTC

D: TRBD2
V: TRBV7-8
J: TRBJ2-7
size: few
CDR3: CASSLSIAGSFYEQYF
DNA: TGTGCCAGCAGCTTATCCATAGCGGGGAGTTTCTACGAGCAGTACTTC

D: .
V: TRBV30
J: TRBJ1-3
size: once
CDR3: CAWSQNFGSGNTIYF
DNA: TGTGCCTGGAGTCAAAATTTCGGCTCTGGAAACACCATATATTTT

D: TRBD2
V: TRBV6-2/TRBV6-3
J: TRBJ2-5
size: .
CDR3: CASSFLGSSGLKQTQYF
DNA: TGTGCCAGCAGTTTCTTAGGATCTAGCGGCCTAAAGCAGACCCAGTACTTC

D: .
V: TRBV27
J: TRBJ2-7
size: .
CDR3: CASSPIPGLGQKYEQYF
DNA: TGTGCCAGCAGTCCCATACCCGGACTAGGACAGAAGTACGAGCAGTACTTC

D: .
V: TRBV28
J: TRBJ1-1
size: .
CDR3: CASRETGNTEAFF
DNA: TGTGCCAGCAGAGAGACAGGGAACACTGAAGCTTTCTTT

D: .
V: TRBV20-1
J: TRBJ1-4
size: few
CDR3: CSASARVGEKLFF
DNA: TGCAGTGCTAGTGCCAGGGTGGGGGAAAAACTGTTTTTT

D: .
V: TRBV5-1
J: TRBJ1-4
size: .
CDR3: CASSSVTDNEKLFF
DNA: TGCGCCAGCAGCTCGGTTACAGACAATGAAAAACTGTTTTTT

D: TRBD1
V: TRBV10-3
J: TRBJ2-7
size: .
CDR3: CAISETGTGAPYEQYF
DNA: TGTGCCATCAGTGAGACTGGGACAGGGGCCCCCTACGAGCAGTACTTC

D: TRBD1
V: TRBV19
J: TRBJ2-2
size: .
CDR3: CASSPGGQGADTGELFF
DNA: TGTGCCAGTAGTCCCGGGGGACAGGGGGCGGACACCGGGGAGCTGTTTTTT

D: .
V: TRBV7-2
J: TRBJ1-1
size: .
CDR3: CASSVQGRTEAFF
DNA: TGTGCCAGCAGCGTACAGGGACGCACTGAAGCTTTCTTT

D: .
V: TRBV12-3/TRBV12-4
J: TRBJ1-5
size: few
CDR3: CASSLNGGQPQHF
DNA: TGTGCCAGCAGTTTAAACGGGGGGCAGCCCCAGCATTTT

D: TRBD2
V: TRBV14
J: TRBJ2-7
size: .
CDR3: CASRGTSGTYEQYF
DNA: TGTGCCAGCAGGGGGACTAGCGGGACCTACGAGCAGTACTTC